What follows is one T cell receptor beta chain and its context. Locally advanced or metastatic urothelial carcinoma affected the patients. Sample numbers ranged from 1 to 8 per patient, encompassing pretreatment and on-treatment collections. This entry is derived from a study of PD-L1 blockade in urothelial cancer. About the research overall: Blood was analyzed 3 weeks (second dose) and 6 weeks after treatment start.

Libraries were prepared by immunoSEQ multiplex PCR; TCRdb keeps only in-frame clonotypes and omits some of them. The table has under 35,000 clones, 87% seen once; the top ten hold 3% to 4.5%. CDR3 size: 16 residues. Germline values: CDR1 LNHNV, CDR2 YYDKDF (reference sequence). V lost 0 bases and J lost 0, with 11 bases in between. The sequence was collected from a man in his fifties or sixties with urothelial cancer. Sample: PBMCs, taken around atezolizumab (anti-PD-L1) treatment. The V and J genes are TRBV15 and TRBJ1-2; D not certain. The chain's CDR3 is CATSRDQKSANYGYTF. In DNA, the CDR3 is TGTGCCACCAGCAGAGATCAGAAGTCAGCTAACTATGGCTACACCTTC.